These 20 T cell receptor beta chains were sequenced from one sample in a study of blood T cell repertoires in COVID-19. This table comes from immunoSEQ multiplex PCR, and its TCRdb copy is limited to in-frame clones, with some not included. This repertoire shows approximately 100,000 clones, approximately 80% found once; its top ten account for 20% to 25%. Sequenced input: peripheral blood. The receptors here all came from a man between 70 and 80 years old with active or convalescent COVID-19.

This chain joins TRBV6-4 and TRBJ2-1, with D perhaps TRBD2 (6 bases). Germline CDR1 and CDR2: MRHNA and SNTAGT. The V end was cut by 5 bases, the J end by 9 bases, with 14 bases between. The CDR3 extends over 13 amino acids. This CDR3 is CASSRLAIGEQFF. CDR3 coding DNA: TGTGCCAGCAGTAGGCTAGCGATAGGTGAGCAGTTCTTC.

This sequence joins TRBV5-5 and TRBJ2-1; the match to TRBD2 covers 9 bases. Per the germline V gene, CDR1 is SGHKS and CDR2 is YYEKEE (reference sequence). CDR3 length equals 16 residues. J was trimmed by 0 bases and V by 3 bases; bases with no gene match: 4. CDR3 in DNA: TGTGCCAGCAGCTCCGCTAGCGGGACCTCCTACAATGAGCAGTTCTTC. Amino acids: CASSSASGTSYNEQFF.

This clone has just one count. The chain uses TRBV7-9 and TRBJ1-5; tentatively, D is TRBD1 (6 bases). Germline CDR1 is SEHNR and CDR2 is FQNEAQ (reference sequence). The CDR3 covers 16 residues. V gave up 1 base and J gave up 6 bases, with 16 bases separating them. The CDR3 protein is CASSLVGQGNTQPQHF. CDR3 in DNA: TGTGCCAGCAGCTTAGTGGGCCAGGGGAACACTCAGCCCCAGCATTTT.

This clone has a handful of counts. The CDR3 loop reads CASSQLGGANEQFF. The CDR3 region has the DNA TGTGCCAGCAGCCAACTGGGGGGAGCGAATGAGCAGTTCTTC. The rearrangement uses TRBV14 and TRBJ2-1, with a possible D match to TRBD2 (6 bases). Germline CDR1 SGHDN, CDR2 FVKESK. V shed 2 bases and J shed 7 bases, with 12 bases lying between them. CDR3 length: 14 residues.

The V and J genes are TRBV20-1 and TRBJ2-1; TRBD1 or TRBD2 may be the D gene (6 bases each). CDR1 is DFQATT, CDR2 SNEGSKA, per germline (reference sequence). The length of the CDR3 is 12 residues. The V and J ends lost 3 bases and 6 bases respectively, with 9 bases between them. CDR3 sequence: CSASGGRNEQFF. The CDR3 nucleotides read TGCAGTGCTAGTGGGGGGCGCAATGAGCAGTTCTTC.

The gene calls are TRBV10-3 and TRBJ2-3; a possible D gene is TRBD1 (12 bases). This CDR3 region has 20 residues. Germline loops: CDR1 ENHRY, CDR2 SYGVKD. Trimming took off 4 bases at V and 4 bases at J, with 30 bases between the two ends. The CDR3 region is CAISGFGTGGSSGRPDTQYF. As DNA, the CDR3 is TGTGCCATCAGTGGATTTGGGACAGGGGGCTCTAGCGGGAGGCCAGATACGCAGTATTTT.

J is TRBJ1-2 and V is TRBV2; D is perhaps TRBD1 (6 bases). Trimming stripped 2 bases from V and 5 bases from J, with 12 bases between. Looked up from germline, CDR1 is SNHLY and CDR2 is FYNNEI. CDR3 length: 14 residues. The CDR3 DNA reads TGTGCCAGCAGTGAAAACAGGGAGAGGTATGGCTACACCTTC. Encoded protein: CASSENRERYGYTF.

The count of this clone is one. The V call is TRBV18, the J call TRBJ1-1; D call uncertain. The CDR3 is 12 residues long. With 1 base removed from V and 8 bases from J, the gap between germline ends came to 8 bases. Germline lookup yields CDR1 KGHSH and CDR2 LQKENI. The CDR3 reads CASSPRQEEAFF. The CDR3 DNA reads TGTGCCAGCTCACCACGGCAGGAAGAAGCTTTCTTT.

This chain joins TRBV10-3 and TRBJ2-1, with 11 bases aligning to TRBD2. Germline trimming cut 9 bases from V and 9 bases from J; bases unmatched to any gene: 13. The CDR3 totals 15 residues. The germline V gene encodes CDR1 ENHRY and CDR2 SYGVKD. This chain's CDR3 is CAIRKTPTSGGEQFF. The CDR3 DNA sequence: TGTGCCATTCGTAAGACCCCCACTAGCGGGGGTGAGCAGTTCTTC.

The chain carries TRBV5-1 and TRBJ2-3; TRBD1 might be the D (6 bases). This CDR3 has 15 amino acids. Germline loops: CDR1 SGHRS, CDR2 YFSETQ. V lost 1 base, J lost 2 bases, and 11 bases lay in between. The CDR3 sequence: CASSLTGTNTDTQYF. CDR3 nucleotides: TGCGCCAGCAGCTTGACGGGGACAAACACAGATACGCAGTATTTT.

The chain couples TRBV7-2 to TRBJ2-1; a possible D gene is TRBD1 (6 bases). Germline V gene sequence: CDR1 SGHTA, CDR2 FQGNSA. The CDR3 totals 14 residues. Trimming cost V 5 bases and J 5 bases, with 13 bases left between them. CDR3 DNA sequence: TGTGCCAGCAGCCCCGGGACAAGTGACAATGAGCAGTTCTTC. Translating gives CASSPGTSDNEQFF.

The chain recombines TRBV7-9 with TRBJ1-2, with 7 bases that match TRBD1. The junction had 6 bases not matched to a gene; V was cut back by 3 bases and J by 8 bases. In germline, CDR1 is SEHNR, CDR2 FQNEAQ (reference sequence). The CDR3 runs 13 residues. The CDR3 loop reads CASSLAGGRGYTF. The CDR3, as DNA: TGTGCCAGCAGCTTGGCAGGGGGTAGGGGCTACACCTTC.

The chain recombines TRBV5-1 with TRBJ1-5; D gene uncertain. V gave up 1 base and J gave up 4 bases, with 6 bases separating them. This CDR3 is 13 amino acids long. Germline V gene lookup returns CDR1 SGHRS and CDR2 YFSETQ. Written as DNA, the CDR3 is TGCGCCAGCAGCTTGTATGTGAATCAGCCCCAGCATTTT. This translates into CASSLYVNQPQHF.

The chain links TRBV5-4 to TRBJ1-1, with D hard to call. The CDR3 totals 14 residues. The germline V gene has CDR1 SGHNT and CDR2 YYREEE (reference sequence). With 0 bases removed from V and 1 base from J, the gap between germline ends came to 7 bases. CDR3 protein: CASSLGGGNTEAFF. CDR3 DNA: TGTGCCAGCAGCTTGGGGGGAGGGAACACTGAAGCTTTCTTT.

The V gene is TRBV9, the J gene TRBJ2-2; TRBD2 is a possible D gene (5 bases). The CDR3 is made up of 16 amino acids. V dropped 0 bases and J dropped 4 bases, with 13 bases sitting between them. CDR1 SGDLS and CDR2 YYNGEE come from the germline V gene. CDR3 in amino acids: CASSVVSGLRTGELFF. The CDR3 DNA is TGTGCCAGCAGCGTAGTAAGTGGACTTCGCACCGGGGAGCTGTTTTTT.

This chain uses TRBV7-3 with TRBJ1-2; D uncertain. Per germline, CDR1 SGHTA and CDR2 FQGTGA. The ends were cut back, 5 bases at V and 8 bases at J, with 6 bases in the middle. The CDR3 contains 10 residues. As DNA, the CDR3 is TGTGCCAGCAGCCCCCGGGGCTACACCTTC. It encodes CASSPRGYTF. The whole variable domain, filled in from reference TRBV7-3 and TRBJ1-2, reads GAGVSQTPSNKVTEKGKYVELRCDPISGHTALYWYRQSLGQGPEFLIYFQGTGAADDSGLPNDRFFAVRPEGSVSTLKIQRTERGDSAVYLCASSPRGYTFGSGTRLTVV.

The J gene is TRBJ2-7, the V gene TRBV2, with a tentative D call TRBD1 (5 bases). CDR1 is SNHLY and CDR2 is FYNNEI in the germline V gene. V was clipped by 10 bases and J by 6 bases, with 19 bases between them. The CDR3 extends over 13 amino acids. The CDR3 region is CANAGAPKGEQYF. The CDR3 bases are TGTGCCAACGCTGGGGCCCCAAAGGGCGAGCAGTACTTC.

The chain uses TRBV24-1 and TRBJ2-2; no definite D call. Per germline, CDR1 KGHDR and CDR2 SFDVKD. Trimming took 1 base from V and 6 from J, leaving 14 bases between them. CDR3 length: 16 residues. CDR3 in DNA: TGTGCCACCAGTGATTTTTCCGGTTTCGCCCCCGGGGAGCTGTTTTTT. Translation gives CATSDFSGFAPGELFF.

This chain uses TRBV6-1 with TRBJ1-2, with D tentatively TRBD1 (6 bases). From germline, CDR1 is MNHNS and CDR2 SASEGT. V gave up 0 bases and J gave up 4 bases, with 12 bases separating them. The CDR3 is 15 amino acids. The CDR3 DNA is TGTGCCAGCAGTGAAGCGCCCTCCAGGGGCTATGGCTACACCTTC. Translated: CASSEAPSRGYGYTF.

The chain employs TRBV5-5 and TRBJ2-5; 12 positions match TRBD2. The ends lost 4 bases at V and 4 bases at J; junction bases unmatched: 8. Germline V gene sequence: CDR1 SGHKS, CDR2 YYEKEE (reference sequence). The CDR3 spans 16 residues. This CDR3 reads CASSPSGGAGRETQYF. Written as DNA, the CDR3 is TGTGCCAGCAGCCCTAGCGGGGGGGCTGGGAGAGAGACCCAGTACTTC.